Sequencing of this T cell receptor (beta chain) was carried out in a study of OX40 agonist ivuxolimab in advanced cancers. Study-wide background: Patients enrolled in dose escalation were diagnosed with hepatocellular carcinoma, melanoma, renal cell or head and neck cancer.

The protocol was immunoSEQ multiplex PCR, while the TCRdb copy is restricted to in-frame clones and leaves out a portion. The table lists fewer than 100,000 clones, under 95% of them singletons. The CDR3 has 13 residues. Trimming shortened V by 0 bases and J by 8 bases, and 10 bases separated the two germline ends. Germline CDR1 and CDR2: SGHTA and FQGNSA. The sequence was obtained from an adult with an advanced solid tumor such as melanoma, head and neck, liver or kidney cancer. The starting material was CD4+ or CD8+ T cells sorted from blood, obtained in a trial of the OX40 agonist ivuxolimab. J is TRBJ1-2 and V is TRBV7-2; D might be TRBD1 (5 bases). The DNA of the CDR3 is TGTGCCAGCAGCTTAGCGGCAGGGACCGGCTACACCTTC. Its protein is CASSLAAGTGYTF.